This T cell receptor (beta chain) came from a study of identical twins. General observations from the study: Conclusions rested on cross-sectional statistics rather than following the same donors. Zero-insertion analyses might be partly confounded by invariant T cells like MAIT and iNKT. Weaker excess sharing between twins was seen in beta out-of-frame sequences. Among monozygotic twins, out-of-frame TCR alpha sharing exceeded what models predicted.

Points on this clonotype: The antigen is unknown.

TCRdb used MiXCR to reprocess the 5' RACE reads, holding one entry per CDR3 protein. The repertoire holds a few hundred thousand distinct CDR3 sequences, approximately 17% seen once, with more than 10% in the top ten. CDR1 is SQVTM and CDR2 is ANQGSEA in the germline V gene. The CDR3 runs to 13 residues. V shed 7 bases and J 4 bases; nucleotides not matched to a gene: 10. The source material was naive T cells sorted from blood. J is TRBJ2-7 and V is TRBV29-1; 7 bases align to TRBD1. This TCR derives from a man aged 45-60 years in good health. CDR3 in amino acids: CSAGGGQNYEQYF. For the CDR3, the DNA is TGCAGCGCTGGTGGGGGACAGAATTACGAGCAGTACTTC.